This T cell receptor beta chain originates from a study of CD8 T cells in ankylosing spondylitis. Study-level findings and limits: With a CD8+ phenotype, disease-linked clones were relatively rare in peripheral blood. In ankylosing spondylitis patients, matched synovial fluid reportedly showed significant enrichment of disease-linked clones. Several highly homologous variants formed a TCR beta motif that appeared characteristic of ankylosing spondylitis blood.

TCR beta libraries were made by quantitative 5'-RACE with molecular barcodes. TCRdb recomputed calls from the 5' RACE reads with MiXCR, one row per CDR3 protein. In the table there are fewer than 200,000 distinct CDR3 sequences, over 15% of which are singletons. This CDR3 is 12 amino acids long. The germline V and J ends were trimmed by 10 bases and 0 bases, with 9 bases remaining between them. The germline gives CDR1 MNHEY, CDR2 SVGEGT. Many counts were recorded for this clonotype. No antigen is known for it. The chain is built from TRBV6-2 or TRBV6-3 and TRBJ1-1; D is unclear. The sample comprised blood, either unsorted or a sorted T cell fraction (not recorded which). This receptor was identified in a male donor aged 5 to 30 with ankylosing spondylitis or in good health (not recorded which). DNA of the CDR3: TGTGCCATCTCCGGGCTGAACACTGAAGCTTTCTTT. Amino acids: CAISGLNTEAFF.